This T cell receptor beta chain came from a study of control samples from healthy donors and cancer patients. Using immunoSEQ multiplex PCR, the repertoire was profiled, and TCRdb retains in-frame clones only, with some absent. The sample has under 300,000 clones, roughly four fifths seen once. V was shortened by 1 base and J by 1 base, with 13 bases between the two germline ends. This CDR3 is built from 17 residues. Germline CDR1 is LGHDT and CDR2 is YNNKEL (reference sequence). The sample consisted of PBMCs. This TCR derives from a woman aged 55-70 years with lung cancer. V usage is TRBV3-1 (or the pseudogene TRBV3-2) and J usage is TRBJ2-2, with D hard to call. The CDR3 here is CASSQGPPLWNTGELFF. The DNA of the CDR3 is TGTGCCAGCAGCCAAGGCCCCCCTCTTTGGAACACCGGGGAGCTGTTTTTT.